A selection of T cell receptor beta chains follows, all from one sample in a study of cytomegalovirus exposure and HLA in healthy donors. Repertoires were generated with immunoSEQ multiplex PCR, while TCRdb's copy carries only in-frame clones and drops some. The ten most abundant clones cover 2.2% of a sample with some 150,000 clones. The sample was PBMCs. All receptors derive from a woman in her late teens or twenties in good health and CMV-seronegative. Both conserved end residues are part of each CDR3. The D gene is left open where the match is weak.

TRBV7-9	TRBD2	TRBJ2-7	16	TGTGCCAGCAGCGAGGGACTAGCGGGAGATTTATACGAGCAGTACTTC	CASSEGLAGDLYEQYF
TRBV19	-	TRBJ2-2	14	TGTGCCAGTAGGGACACAGCGAACACCGGGGAGCTGTTTTTT	CASRDTANTGELFF
TRBV6-5	-	TRBJ2-5	14	TGTGCCAGCAGTTACAAGACCACGGGGGAGACCCAGTACTTC	CASSYKTTGETQYF
TRBV14	-	TRBJ2-1	16	TGTGCCAGCAGCCCTCAGTCGGGTGTGGCGGCCGGTGAGCAGTTCTTC	CASSPQSGVAAGEQFF
TRBV9	TRBD2	TRBJ2-3	16	TGTGCCAGCAGCTTAAGAGGCGGGAGGGCCGCAGATACGCAGTATTTT	CASSLRGGRAADTQYF
TRBV5-1	-	TRBJ1-1	13	TGCGCCAGCAGCTTCACAGCGAACACTGAAGCTTTCTTT	CASSFTANTEAFF
TRBV19	-	TRBJ1-1	16	TGTGCCAGTAGTATAACCTGGACAGCGTTGAACACTGAAGCTTTCTTT	CASSITWTALNTEAFF
TRBV5-4	TRBD2	TRBJ2-1	16	TGTGCCAGCAGTAAAATCTCCGGGACTAGGATCGGTGAGCAGTTCTTC	CASSKISGTRIGEQFF
TRBV5-1	TRBD1	TRBJ2-7	16	TGCGCCAGCAGCCGTGCACCGGGACAGGGCTCCTACGAGCAGTACTTC	CASSRAPGQGSYEQYF
TRBV5-1	TRBD1	TRBJ2-2	16	TGCGCCAGCAGCTTGGGGACAGGGAAGGACACCGGGGAGCTGTTTTTT	CASSLGTGKDTGELFF
TRBV5-1	TRBD2	TRBJ2-3	16	TGCGCCAGCAGCCCCGGGACTAGCGGATACACAGATACGCAGTATTTT	CASSPGTSGYTDTQYF
TRBV6-6	TRBD1	TRBJ1-2	12	TGTGCCAGCAGTGGGACAGGAGGTGGCTACACCTTC	CASSGTGGGYTF
TRBV10-3	-	TRBJ2-1	13	TGTGCCATCAGTAAAGGAGAATACAATGAGCAGTTCTTC	CAISKGEYNEQFF
TRBV4-2	TRBD1	TRBJ1-3	18	TGTGCCAGCAGCCAAGATTGGGGACAGACCCTCTCTGGAAACACCATATATTTT	CASSQDWGQTLSGNTIYF
TRBV6-5	-	TRBJ1-2	15	TGTGCCAGCAGCTCCCCTAGACAGAGCCTCTATGGCTACACCTTC	CASSSPRQSLYGYTF
TRBV30	-	TRBJ1-2	12	TGTGCCTGGAGTCCCAGGTCGGTTGGCTACACCTTC	CAWSPRSVGYTF
TRBV11-2	TRBD1	TRBJ2-1	12	TGTGCCAGCAGCTTCGACAGGGGTCCCCAGTTCTTC	CASSFDRGPQFF
TRBV4-3	-	TRBJ2-3	14	TGCGCCAGCAGCCAAGGAGGTGGCACAGATACGCAGTATTTT	CASSQGGGTDTQYF
TRBV13	-	TRBJ2-2	17	TGTGCCAGCAGCTTAGTCCAGGGGTCGGGGAGCACCGGGGAGCTGTTTTTT	CASSLVQGSGSTGELFF
TRBV4-1	-	TRBJ2-7	16	TGCGCCAGCAGCCAACAGGCAGGGATCCCCTCCTACGAGCAGTACTTC	CASSQQAGIPSYEQYF
TRBV25-1	-	TRBJ1-5	15	TGTGCCAGCAGTGAATCGGGGCAGGGGAATCAGCCCCAGCATTTT	CASSESGQGNQPQHF
TRBV7-9	-	TRBJ1-3	14	TGTGCCAGCAGCCTTGAGACAGTTTTAAACACCATATATTTT	CASSLETVLNTIYF
TRBV10-1	-	TRBJ2-1	16	TGCGCCAGCAGTGAAGTTGGCTTCGAGGATTACAATGAGCAGTTCTTC	CASSEVGFEDYNEQFF
TRBV5-1	-	TRBJ1-2	15	TGCGCCAGCAGCTTGGCGGGTTTAGCTAACTATGGCTACACCTTC	CASSLAGLANYGYTF
TRBV28	-	TRBJ2-1	17	TGTGCCAGCAGTTCTCTGACAGGTGGCAAGGGGTACAATGAGCAGTTCTTC	CASSSLTGGKGYNEQFF
TRBV7-3	-	TRBJ2-6	16	TGTGCCAGCAGCCCCCTGGCAGGGGCTGGGGCCAACGTCCTGACTTTC	CASSPLAGAGANVLTF
TRBV19	TRBD1	TRBJ2-7	14	TGTGCCAGTAGTATAGGGTGGACAGGCGGCGAGCAGTACTTC	CASSIGWTGGEQYF
TRBV6-5	TRBD2	TRBJ2-2	14	TGTGCCAGCAGTTCAGCGGGACCCACCGGGGAGCTGTTTTTT	CASSSAGPTGELFF
TRBV18	TRBD1	TRBJ2-5	15	TGTGCCAGCTCACGAAGGGACAGGGGAGCAGAGACCCAGTACTTC	CASSRRDRGAETQYF
TRBV27	TRBD1	TRBJ2-1	14	TGTGCCAGTTCAAATCTAATACAGGGGAGTGAGCAGTTCTTC	CASSNLIQGSEQFF
TRBV5-1	-	TRBJ1-2	14	TGCGCCAGCAGCTTGGCCGCGGGCAGAGATGGCTACACCTTC	CASSLAAGRDGYTF
TRBV9	TRBD1	TRBJ1-2	14	TGTGCCAGCAGCCCCCAGGCAGGGGGCTATGGCTACACCTTC	CASSPQAGGYGYTF
TRBV29-1	TRBD2	TRBJ2-1	13	TGCAGCGTTCGTGCGGGAGGTAGTAATGAGCAGTTCTTC	CSVRAGGSNEQFF
TRBV18	-	TRBJ2-1	15	TGTGCCAGCCTAACAGGGCCGAGCTCCTACAATGAGCAGTTCTTC	CASLTGPSSYNEQFF
TRBV6-1	TRBD1	TRBJ2-2	18	TGTGCCAGCAGTGGGGGGACAGGGGCAACTCCGAACACCGGGGAGCTGTTTTTT	CASSGGTGATPNTGELFF
TRBV30	TRBD1	TRBJ2-5	13	TGTGCCTGGAGCGGACAGGGCCGGGAGACCCAGTACTTC	CAWSGQGRETQYF
TRBV5-1	-	TRBJ1-2	15	TGCGCCAGCAGCTTGGCCGTCGACAACTTCTATGGCTACACCTTC	CASSLAVDNFYGYTF
TRBV5-1	TRBD1	TRBJ1-1	16	TGCGCCAGCAGCGGCCGGACAGGGAGGAGTAACACTGAAGCTTTCTTT	CASSGRTGRSNTEAFF
TRBV2	-	TRBJ2-2	15	TGTGCCAGCAAGTTGTACCCTAAAAAAACCGGGGAGCTGTTTTTT	CASKLYPKKTGELFF
TRBV30	TRBD2	TRBJ2-5	14	TGTGCCTGCCCTAGCGGGAGTGGGCAAGAGACCCAGTACTTC	CACPSGSGQETQYF
TRBV29-1	-	TRBJ2-3	15	TGCAGCGTTGAAGGTACAGGAGGGGCCACAGATACGCAGTATTTT	CSVEGTGGATDTQYF
TRBV5-6	-	TRBJ2-3	16	TGTGCCAGCAGCTTTGGCGGAGGAACTAGCACAGATACGCAGTATTTT	CASSFGGGTSTDTQYF
TRBV7-9	TRBD2	TRBJ2-1	15	TGTGCCAGCAGCGAACGACTAGCGAGAGACAATGAGCAGTTCTTC	CASSERLARDNEQFF
TRBV2	TRBD1	TRBJ2-7	14	TGTGCCAGCAGTGTGGACAGGGGGCTCTACGAGCAGTACTTC	CASSVDRGLYEQYF
TRBV28	TRBD2	TRBJ2-1	16	TGTGCCAGCAGTCAATGGACTAGCGGGAGATGGGGTGAGCAGTTCTTC	CASSQWTSGRWGEQFF
TRBV11-1	TRBD2	TRBJ2-5	14	TGTGCCAGCATGAGCGGGACCTACCAAGAGACCCAGTACTTC	CASMSGTYQETQYF
TRBV13	-	TRBJ1-4	12	TGTGCCAGCAGCTTAGGCCTCCGGGGACTGTTTTTT	CASSLGLRGLFF
TRBV19	-	TRBJ2-3	13	TGTGCCAGCAGTACACGGGGCACAGATACGCAGTATTTT	CASSTRGTDTQYF
TRBV10-3	TRBD1	TRBJ2-2	15	TGTGCCACGCAGTTAAGGGACAGCAACACCGGGGAGCTGTTTTTT	CATQLRDSNTGELFF
TRBV7-9	TRBD2	TRBJ2-5	14	TGTGCCAGCAGCCTGAGCGGGGGCAGAGAGACCCAGTACTTC	CASSLSGGRETQYF
TRBV7-2	TRBD1	TRBJ2-3	14	TGTGCCAGCAGATCTGACAGGGTGGCAGATACGCAGTATTTT	CASRSDRVADTQYF
TRBV2	TRBD2	TRBJ2-2	14	TGTGCCAGGGCGACTAGCGGGAGTACCGGGGAGCTGTTTTTT	CARATSGSTGELFF
TRBV11-2	-	TRBJ1-1	15	TGTGCCAGCAGCTTAGTGGGCCAGGGAAGGAGTGAAGCTTTCTTT	CASSLVGQGRSEAFF